This T cell receptor (beta chain) was profiled in a study of beta chain features in type 1 diabetes. Whole-study findings and limits: PCR may have favored shorter templates equally in patients and controls. A moderate, significant TCRB CDR3 shortening appeared in type 1 diabetes across four CD4+ subsets.

This clone has more than one count but fewer than ten. Its specificity is not known. V was clipped by 4 bases and J by 7 bases; unmatched bases: 12. This CDR3 region has 17 residues. Looked up from germline, CDR1 is SGHVS and CDR2 is FQNEAQ. Expressed TCRB transcripts were sequenced because the isolated RNA had all been reverse transcribed beforehand. TCRdb keeps only in-frame clones here, not all; method: immunoSEQ multiplex PCR. The table records 250,000 to 350,000 clones, about 15% of them present only once. This sequence was found in a man between 18 and 29 years old with type 1 diabetes. The genes are TRBV7-8 and TRBJ2-2, with 10 bases matching TRBD2. The sample was naive CD4+ T cells from blood. The CDR3 region is CASSYPRTSGMGGELFF. The DNA for the CDR3 is TGTGCCAGCAGCTACCCCCGTACTAGCGGGATGGGCGGGGAGCTGTTTTTT.